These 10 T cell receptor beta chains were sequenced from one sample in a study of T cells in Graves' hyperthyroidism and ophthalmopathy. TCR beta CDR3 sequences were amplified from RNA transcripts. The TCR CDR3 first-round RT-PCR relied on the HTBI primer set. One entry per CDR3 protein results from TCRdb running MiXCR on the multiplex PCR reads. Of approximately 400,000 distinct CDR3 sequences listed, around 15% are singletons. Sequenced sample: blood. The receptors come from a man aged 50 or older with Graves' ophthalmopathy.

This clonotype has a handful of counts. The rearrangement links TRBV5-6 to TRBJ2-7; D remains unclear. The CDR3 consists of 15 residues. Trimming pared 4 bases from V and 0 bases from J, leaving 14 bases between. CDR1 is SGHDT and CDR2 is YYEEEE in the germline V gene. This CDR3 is CASSPVDFDSYEQYF. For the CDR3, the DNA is TGTGCCAGCAGCCCCGTTGATTTCGACTCCTACGAGCAGTACTTC.

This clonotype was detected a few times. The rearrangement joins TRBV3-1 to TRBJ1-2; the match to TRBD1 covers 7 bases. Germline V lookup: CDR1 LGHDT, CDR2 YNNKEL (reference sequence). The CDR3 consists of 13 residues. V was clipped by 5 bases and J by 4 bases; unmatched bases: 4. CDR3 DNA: TGTGCCAGCAGCAGGAAGGGGGCCTATGGCTACACCTTC. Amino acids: CASSRKGAYGYTF. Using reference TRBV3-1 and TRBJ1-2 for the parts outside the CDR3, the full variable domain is DTAVSQTPKYLVTQMGNDKSIKCEQNLGHDTMYWYKQDSKKFLKIMFSYNNKELIINETVPNRFSPKSPDKAHLNLHINSLELGDSAVYFCASSRKGAYGYTFGSGTRLTVV.

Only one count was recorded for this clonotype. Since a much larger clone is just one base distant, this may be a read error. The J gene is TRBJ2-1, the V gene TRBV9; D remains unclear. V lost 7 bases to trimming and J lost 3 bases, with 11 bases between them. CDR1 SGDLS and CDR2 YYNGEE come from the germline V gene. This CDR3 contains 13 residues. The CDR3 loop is CASGGCDYNEQFF. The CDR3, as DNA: TGTGCCAGCGGCGGTTGCGACTACAATGAGCAGTTCTTC.

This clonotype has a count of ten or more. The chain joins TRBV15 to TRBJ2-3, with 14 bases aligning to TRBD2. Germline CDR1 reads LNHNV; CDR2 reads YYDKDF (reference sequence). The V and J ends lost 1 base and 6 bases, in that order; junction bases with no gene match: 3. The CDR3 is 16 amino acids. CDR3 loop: CATSRGLAGGPDTQYF. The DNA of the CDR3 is TGTGCCACCAGCAGAGGACTAGCGGGAGGGCCTGATACGCAGTATTTT.

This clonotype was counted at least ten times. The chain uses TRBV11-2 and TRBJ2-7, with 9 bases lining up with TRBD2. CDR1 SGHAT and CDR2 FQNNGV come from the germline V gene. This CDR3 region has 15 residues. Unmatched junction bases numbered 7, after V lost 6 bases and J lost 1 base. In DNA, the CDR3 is TGTGCCAGCAGTATGACTAGCGGAAAATCCTACGAGCAGTACTTC. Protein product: CASSMTSGKSYEQYF.

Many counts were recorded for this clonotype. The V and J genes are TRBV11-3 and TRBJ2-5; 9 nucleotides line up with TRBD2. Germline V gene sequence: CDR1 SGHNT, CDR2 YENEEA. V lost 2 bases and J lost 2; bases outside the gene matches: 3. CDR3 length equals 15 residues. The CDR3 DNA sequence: TGTGCCAGCAGCTTAATTAGCGGGAGTCAAGAGACCCAGTACTTC. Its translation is CASSLISGSQETQYF.

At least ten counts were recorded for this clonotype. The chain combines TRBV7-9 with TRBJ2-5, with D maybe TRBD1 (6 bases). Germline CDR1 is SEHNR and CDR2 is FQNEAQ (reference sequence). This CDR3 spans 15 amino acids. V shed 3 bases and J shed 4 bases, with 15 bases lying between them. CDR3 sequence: CASSFAQGPGETQYF. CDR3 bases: TGTGCCAGCAGCTTCGCCCAGGGGCCCGGAGAGACCCAGTACTTC.

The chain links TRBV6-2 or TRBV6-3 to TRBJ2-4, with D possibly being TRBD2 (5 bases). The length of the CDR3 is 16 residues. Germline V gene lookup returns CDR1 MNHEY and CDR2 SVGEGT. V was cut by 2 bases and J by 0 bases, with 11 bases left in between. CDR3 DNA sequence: TGTGCCAGCAGTTACGGACTCAGCCTAGCCAAAAACATTCAGTACTTC. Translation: CASSYGLSLAKNIQYF.

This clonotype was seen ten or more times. CDR3 protein: CASSFPTASETQYF. In DNA, the CDR3 is TGTGCCAGCAGTTTCCCGACGGCCTCGGAGACCCAGTACTTC. The gene calls are TRBV28 and TRBJ2-5; D gene unclear. The CDR3 spans 14 residues. V was trimmed by 3 bases and J by 5 bases, leaving 13 bases between them. Germline assignment: CDR1 MDHEN and CDR2 SYDVKM. The full variable domain, rest sourced from reference TRBV28 and TRBJ2-5, is DVKVTQSSRYLVKRTGEKVFLECVQDMDHENMFWYRQDPGLGLRLIYFSYDVKMKEKGDIPEGYSVSREKKERFSLILESASTNQTSMYLCASSFPTASETQYFGPGTRLLVL.

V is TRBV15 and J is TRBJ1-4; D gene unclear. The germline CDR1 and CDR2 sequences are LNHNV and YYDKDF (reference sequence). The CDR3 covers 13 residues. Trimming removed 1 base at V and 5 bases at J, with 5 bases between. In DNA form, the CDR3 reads TGTGCCACCAGCAGAGGTCTAAATGAAAAACTGTTTTTT. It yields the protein CATSRGLNEKLFF.